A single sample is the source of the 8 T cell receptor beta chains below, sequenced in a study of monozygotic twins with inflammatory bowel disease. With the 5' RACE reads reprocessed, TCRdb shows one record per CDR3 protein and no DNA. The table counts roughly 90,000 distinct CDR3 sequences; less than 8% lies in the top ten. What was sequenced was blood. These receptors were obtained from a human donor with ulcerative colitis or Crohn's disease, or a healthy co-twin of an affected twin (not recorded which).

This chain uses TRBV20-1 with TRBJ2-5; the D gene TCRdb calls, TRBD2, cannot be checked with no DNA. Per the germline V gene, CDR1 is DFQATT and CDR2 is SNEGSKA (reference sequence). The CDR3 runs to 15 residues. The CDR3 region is CSASHFGTSQETQYF.

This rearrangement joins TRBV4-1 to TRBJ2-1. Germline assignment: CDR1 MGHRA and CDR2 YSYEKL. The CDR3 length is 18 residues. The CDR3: CASSQVRGRIESYNEQFF.

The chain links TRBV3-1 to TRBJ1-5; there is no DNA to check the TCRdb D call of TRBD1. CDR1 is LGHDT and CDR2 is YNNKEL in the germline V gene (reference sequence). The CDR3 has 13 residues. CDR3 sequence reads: CASSRQSDQPQHF.

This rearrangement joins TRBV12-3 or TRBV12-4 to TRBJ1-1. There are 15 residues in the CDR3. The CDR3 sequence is CASSPGRGSNTEAFF.

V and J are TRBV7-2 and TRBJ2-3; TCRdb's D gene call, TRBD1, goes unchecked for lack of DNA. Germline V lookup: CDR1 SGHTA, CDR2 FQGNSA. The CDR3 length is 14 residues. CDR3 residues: CASSLTRGVSTQYF.

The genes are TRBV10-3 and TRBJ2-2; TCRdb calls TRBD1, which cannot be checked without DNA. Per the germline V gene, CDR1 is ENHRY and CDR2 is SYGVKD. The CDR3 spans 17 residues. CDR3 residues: CAIRSAQRGVNTGELFF.

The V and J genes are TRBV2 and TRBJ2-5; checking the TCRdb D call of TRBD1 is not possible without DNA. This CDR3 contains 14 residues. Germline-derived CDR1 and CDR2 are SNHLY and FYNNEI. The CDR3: CASSARQGPETQYF.

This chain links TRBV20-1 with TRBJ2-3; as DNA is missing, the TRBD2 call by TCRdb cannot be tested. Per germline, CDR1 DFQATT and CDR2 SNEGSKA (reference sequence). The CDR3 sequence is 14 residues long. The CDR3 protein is CSAVAVAGIYTQYF.